The entry that follows covers one TCR beta chain sequence. Trimming took 2 bases from V and 2 from J, leaving 15 bases between them. CDR3 size: 16 residues. The data were taken from a study of T-cell reconstitution after alpha-beta-depleted transplantation in children. For TCRbeta, the library was prepared with unique molecular identifiers. TCRdb re-called the PCR reads through MiXCR, storing one row per CDR3 protein. The sample carries roughly 500,000 distinct CDR3 sequences, around an eighth recorded once. The TCR originated in a human donor who donated a stem cell graft to a child with combined immunodeficiency. V usage is TRBV12-3 or TRBV12-4 and J usage is TRBJ1-1; D may be TRBD1 (6 bases). The sequenced sample was PBMCs from the stem cell graft donor, obtained from the stem cell graft. Here the CDR3 DNA reads TGTGCCAGCAGTTTATCGGGGGTGGGGGGCAACACTGAAGCTTTCTTT. Translated: CASSLSGVGGNTEAFF.